Following are 28 T cell receptor beta chains from one sample sequenced in a study of OX40 agonist ivuxolimab in advanced cancers. Assay used: immunoSEQ multiplex PCR; TCRdb lists only in-frame clones, some missing. The table lists roughly 60,000 clones, approximately 89% of them singletons. The material was CD4+ or CD8+ T cells sorted from blood, obtained in a trial of the OX40 agonist ivuxolimab. Source of these receptors: an adult with an advanced solid tumor such as melanoma, head and neck, liver or kidney cancer.

V is TRBV20-1 and J is TRBJ2-7; tentative D call: TRBD2 (6 bases). The CDR3 totals 11 residues. Germline CDR1 DFQATT, CDR2 SNEGSKA (reference sequence). The CDR3 loop reads CSPARESEQYF. CDR3 DNA: TGCAGCCCAGCGCGGGAAAGCGAGCAGTACTTC.

The genes are TRBV5-1 and TRBJ2-5; perhaps TRBD1 as D (6 bases). Looked up from germline, CDR1 is SGHRS and CDR2 is YFSETQ. This CDR3 contains 15 residues. Trimming pared 4 bases from V and 2 bases from J, leaving 15 bases between. Written as DNA, the CDR3 is TGCGCCAGCAGCCGGAACAGGGTGGGTCAAGAGACCCAGTACTTC. Translating gives CASSRNRVGQETQYF.

This chain links TRBV11-3 with TRBJ2-7, with 9 bases that match TRBD2. The germline CDR1 and CDR2 sequences are SGHNT and YENEEA. V lost 6 bases to trimming and J lost 7 bases; unmatched junction nucleotides: 16. This CDR3 contains 16 residues. The DNA for the CDR3 is TGTGCCAGCAGAAATCAGGGCGCGGGAGGGCTGGGGGAGCAGTACTTC. This translates into CASRNQGAGGLGEQYF.

The chain links TRBV5-1 to TRBJ2-7, with D possibly matching TRBD1 (6 bases). Germline CDR1 and CDR2: SGHRS and YFSETQ. V shed 4 bases and J shed 2 bases, with 13 bases lying between them. The CDR3 length is 14 residues. The DNA of the CDR3 is TGCGCCAGCAGCCGAATGACAGGCACCTACGAGCAGTACTTC. Amino acids: CASSRMTGTYEQYF.

J is TRBJ1-2 and V is TRBV7-2; D not resolved. V gave up 4 bases and J gave up 2 bases, with 5 bases separating them. Germline CDR1 is SGHTA and CDR2 is FQGNSA. The CDR3 has 12 residues. The CDR3 spells CASSYDNYGYTF. CDR3 sequence (DNA): TGTGCCAGCAGCTACGACAACTATGGCTACACCTTC.

CDR3 sequence reads: CASMTSGGSTDTQYF. The DNA for the CDR3 is TGCGCCAGCATGACTAGCGGGGGAAGCACAGATACGCAGTATTTT. The chain uses TRBV10-2 and TRBJ2-3; 12 bases align to TRBD2. Per germline, CDR1 WSHSY and CDR2 SAAADI. The CDR3 totals 15 residues. J lost 0 bases, V lost 7 bases, and 2 bases had no gene match.

The genes are TRBV18 and TRBJ2-3, with 7 bases lining up with TRBD1. This CDR3 spans 17 amino acids. Germline assignment: CDR1 KGHSH and CDR2 LQKENI. V gave up 2 bases and J gave up 6 bases; unmatched junction bases: 14. In nucleotides, the CDR3 is TGTGCCAGCTCACCAAGGGGGCTCAGCGCCACCGGGGATACGCAGTATTTT. It is translated as CASSPRGLSATGDTQYF.

This clone was picked up one time. The chain combines TRBV9 with TRBJ2-1, with D maybe TRBD1 (6 bases). From germline, CDR1 is SGDLS and CDR2 YYNGEE. Trimming removed 3 bases from V and 5 bases from J, with 15 bases in between. CDR3 length: 15 residues. CDR3 sequence (DNA): TGTGCCAGCAGCGGCACAGGGCAAACCCACAATGAGCAGTTCTTC. This encodes CASSGTGQTHNEQFF.

This chain links TRBV5-4 with TRBJ1-1; 9 bases are a match to TRBD1. V lost 2 bases, J lost 4 bases, and 3 bases stayed unmatched. The CDR3 is 14 residues long. Looked up from germline, CDR1 is SGHNT and CDR2 is YYREEE (reference sequence). The CDR3 sequence is CASSFLTGGTEAFF. The CDR3 region has the DNA TGTGCCAGCAGCTTCTTGACAGGGGGCACTGAAGCTTTCTTT.

J is TRBJ2-1 and V is TRBV11-2; 7 bases match TRBD1. From germline, CDR1 is SGHAT and CDR2 FQNNGV. The J segment lost 3 bases and the V segment lost 1 base, leaving 6 bases of the junction unmatched. This CDR3 is built from 16 residues. This CDR3 is CASSLAGTASYNEQFF. The CDR3 DNA sequence: TGTGCCAGCAGCTTAGCCGGGACAGCAAGCTACAATGAGCAGTTCTTC.

For the CDR3, the DNA is TGTGCCATCAGTGGTGTGTCTGAGCAGTTCTTC. Its translation is CAISGVSEQFF. The J gene is TRBJ2-1, the V gene TRBV10-3; D ambiguous. Germline-derived CDR1 and CDR2 are ENHRY and SYGVKD. The ends were cut back, 4 bases at V and 9 bases at J, with 7 bases in the middle. This CDR3 contains 11 residues.

The chain links TRBV11-3 to TRBJ2-7; D call uncertain. The CDR3 totals 13 residues. V dropped 5 bases and J dropped 4 bases, with 12 bases sitting between them. Germline V gene lookup returns CDR1 SGHNT and CDR2 YENEEA. CDR3 coding DNA: TGTGCCAGCAGCCCGCCCTCAGGTTACGAGCAGTACTTC. Amino acid sequence: CASSPPSGYEQYF.

This chain uses TRBV19 with TRBJ2-7, with D unresolved. V was trimmed by 5 bases and J by 7 bases, leaving 21 bases between them. Germline CDR1 reads LNHDA; CDR2 reads SQIVND (reference sequence). The CDR3 spans 15 residues. In DNA form, the CDR3 reads TGTGCCAGTAGTCTAGGCCCCGAACCCCCTGGGGAGCAGTACTTC. It encodes CASSLGPEPPGEQYF.

This clone has only one observation. J is TRBJ2-3 and V is TRBV7-9; TRBD2 aligns across 8 bases. CDR1 and CDR2 (germline): SEHNR, FQNEAQ (reference sequence). The CDR3 sequence is 15 residues long. The trim removed 0 bases at V and 4 bases at J, leaving 3 bases unmatched. CDR3 amino acids: CASSLAAGGPDTQYF. The CDR3 DNA reads TGTGCCAGCAGCTTAGCGGCGGGAGGCCCAGATACGCAGTATTTT.

The V and J genes are TRBV5-1 and TRBJ2-2, with TRBD1 as a possible D gene (5 bases). The germline V gene has CDR1 SGHRS and CDR2 YFSETQ. The CDR3 is 15 residues long. The V end lost 0 bases, the J end lost 1 base, and 7 bases lay between the germline ends. The DNA of the CDR3 is TGCGCCAGCAGCTTGGCAGGACAGAACACCGGGGAGCTGTTTTTT. It codes for CASSLAGQNTGELFF.

The chain is built from TRBV10-2 and TRBJ2-5, with D possibly being TRBD2 (5 bases). Germline CDR1 WSHSY, CDR2 SAAADI. CDR3 length: 14 amino acids. The V gene lost 6 bases and the J gene lost 3 bases, with 14 bases spanning the gap. The CDR3 DNA reads as TGCGCCAGCAGGAACACTAGATCGGAAGAGACCCAGTACTTC. Protein: CASRNTRSEETQYF.

The chain couples TRBV4-2 to TRBJ2-5, with TRBD2 matching over 10 bases. CDR1 LGHNA and CDR2 YNFKEQ come from the germline V gene. Trimming removed 0 bases from V and 6 bases from J; junction bases left unmatched: 4. The CDR3 has 15 amino acids. Written as DNA, the CDR3 is TGTGCCAGCAGCCAAGATCCTAGCGGGAGAAAGACCCAGTACTTC. As protein: CASSQDPSGRKTQYF.

The gene calls are TRBV5-1 and TRBJ2-7; D is possibly TRBD1 (5 bases). Germline loops: CDR1 SGHRS, CDR2 YFSETQ. The CDR3 consists of 14 residues. Deletions cut 4 bases from V and 3 bases from J, with 14 bases between. In DNA form, the CDR3 reads TGCGCCAGCAGCCCTGACAGTTCGGGCTACGAGCAGTACTTC. It codes for CASSPDSSGYEQYF.

The DNA for the CDR3 is TGTGCCAGCAGTTACGGGCCAGGGGGACTCTACGAGCAGTACTTC. It encodes CASSYGPGGLYEQYF. The chain has TRBV6-6 and TRBJ2-7; a possible D gene is TRBD1 (7 bases). Germline loops: CDR1 MNHNY, CDR2 SVGAGI (reference sequence). V dropped 2 bases and J dropped 3 bases, with 14 bases sitting between them. The length of the CDR3 is 15 residues.

The rearrangement links TRBV14 to TRBJ1-3; weak D call: TRBD1 (6 bases). The J call may be mistaken, given a closer DNA end match to TRBJ2-2. The CDR3 has 14 amino acids. From germline, CDR1 is SGHDN and CDR2 FVKESK. CDR3 loop: CASSQQGFNGELFF. In nucleotides, the CDR3 is TGTGCCAGCAGCCAGCAGGGGTTTAACGGGGAGCTGTTTTTT.

The rearrangement uses TRBV2 and TRBJ2-1; no definite D call. Per germline, CDR1 SNHLY and CDR2 FYNNEI. V gave up 7 bases and J gave up 0 bases, with 7 bases separating them. This CDR3 has 13 amino acids. CDR3 region: CASKFSSYNEQFF. CDR3 bases: TGTGCCAGCAAGTTTAGCTCCTACAATGAGCAGTTCTTC.

V and J are TRBV7-6 and TRBJ2-7; no clear D. Germline assignment: CDR1 SGHVS and CDR2 FNYEAQ. V was pared by 1 base and J by 10 bases, with 11 bases between. This CDR3 is 12 amino acids long. The CDR3 protein is CASSLEGRFQYF. The CDR3 coding sequence is TGTGCCAGCAGCTTAGAGGGCAGATTCCAGTACTTC.

The rearrangement joins TRBV6-1 to TRBJ2-7; 7 bases line up with TRBD1. The CDR3 is 17 residues long. CDR1 MNHNS and CDR2 SASEGT come from the germline V gene. The V gene end was trimmed by 1 base and the J gene end by 1 base; junction bases not matched to a gene: 10. The CDR3 DNA follows: TGTGCCAGCAGTGAAGTCCCTTTGACAGGGATTTCCTACGAGCAGTACTTC. The encoded protein is CASSEVPLTGISYEQYF.

V is TRBV9 and J is TRBJ2-2; tentative D call: TRBD2 (5 bases). Germline V gene lookup returns CDR1 SGDLS and CDR2 YYNGEE. The V end lost 4 bases, the J end lost 4 bases, and 11 bases lay between the germline ends. The CDR3 contains 14 residues. CDR3 DNA: TGTGCCAGCAGCCCTCGGACTGGCACCGGGGAGCTGTTTTTT. It codes for CASSPRTGTGELFF. Full variable domain (remainder filled in from reference TRBV9 and TRBJ2-2): DSGVTQTPKHLITATGQRVTLRCSPRSGDLSVYWYQQSLDQGLQFLIQYYNGEERAKGNILERFSAQQFPDLHSELNLSSLELGDSALYFCASSPRTGTGELFFGEGSRLTVL.

The chain links TRBV19 to TRBJ2-6; D is perhaps TRBD2 (6 bases). The germline CDR1 and CDR2 sequences are LNHDA and SQIVND (reference sequence). This CDR3 region has 15 residues. The V gene lost 6 bases and the J gene lost 2 bases, with 11 bases spanning the gap. The CDR3 region is CASREGAAGANVLTF. The CDR3 region has the DNA TGTGCCAGTAGGGAGGGAGCGGCTGGGGCCAACGTCCTGACTTTC. Based on the CDR3 plus reference TRBV19 and TRBJ2-6, the full variable domain is DGGITQSPKYLFRKEGQNVTLSCEQNLNHDAMYWYRQDPGQGLRLIYYSQIVNDFQKGDIAEGYSVSREKKESFPLTVTSAQKNPTAFYLCASREGAAGANVLTFGAGSRLTVL.

The chain recombines TRBV7-9 with TRBJ2-5, with D possibly being TRBD1 (5 bases). Germline V lookup: CDR1 SEHNR, CDR2 FQNEAQ (reference sequence). The CDR3 runs to 15 residues. Trimming cost V 5 bases and J 2 bases, with 15 bases left between them. The CDR3 protein is CASSAQGNGQETQYF. DNA for the CDR3: TGTGCCAGCAGCGCCCAGGGTAACGGGCAAGAGACCCAGTACTTC.

Here the CDR3 reads CASSLGTGTGGQPQHF. CDR3 coding DNA: TGCGCCAGCAGCTTGGGAACAGGGACAGGCGGTCAGCCCCAGCATTTT. The chain recombines TRBV5-1 with TRBJ1-5, with 8 bases aligning to TRBD1. Germline CDR1 and CDR2: SGHRS and YFSETQ. V lost 0 bases and J lost 6; bases outside the gene matches: 8. The CDR3 has 16 amino acids.

The V and J genes are TRBV5-6 and TRBJ1-2; unclear D gene. CDR1 is SGHDT and CDR2 is YYEEEE in the germline V gene. This CDR3 spans 13 amino acids. Trimming stripped 4 bases from V and 5 bases from J, with 12 bases between. The CDR3 coding sequence is TGTGCCAGCAGCCTGGAAAGGAGGTATGGCTACACCTTC. Its protein is CASSLERRYGYTF.